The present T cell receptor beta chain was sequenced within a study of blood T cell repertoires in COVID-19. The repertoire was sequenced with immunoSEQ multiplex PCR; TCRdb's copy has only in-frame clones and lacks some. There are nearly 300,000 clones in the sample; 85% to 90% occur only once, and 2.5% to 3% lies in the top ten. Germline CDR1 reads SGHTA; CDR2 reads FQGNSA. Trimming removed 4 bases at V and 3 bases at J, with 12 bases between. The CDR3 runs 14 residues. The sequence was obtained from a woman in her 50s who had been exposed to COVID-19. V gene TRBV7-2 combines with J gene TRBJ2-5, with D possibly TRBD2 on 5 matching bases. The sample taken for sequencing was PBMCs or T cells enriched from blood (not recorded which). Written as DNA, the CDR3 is TGTGCCAGCAGCTACGCCGGGGTAAAAGAGACCCAGTACTTC. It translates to CASSYAGVKETQYF. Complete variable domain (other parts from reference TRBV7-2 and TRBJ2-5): GAGVSQSPSNKVTEKGKDVELRCDPISGHTALYWYRQSLGQGLEFLIYFQGNSAPDKSGLPSDRFSAERTGGSVSTLTIQRTQQEDSAVYLCASSYAGVKETQYFGPGTRLLVL.